This T cell receptor (beta chain) stems from a study of human CD8 memory T cell subsets. CDR1 and CDR2 (germline): MGHDK, SYGVNS. The CDR3 covers 13 residues. The TCR beta sequencing libraries came from UMI-labeled 5' RACE. Reanalyzing the 5' RACE reads, TCRdb keeps one entry per CDR3 protein, without DNA. Seen in this sample are 7,000 to 9,500 distinct CDR3 sequences; the ten most common clones hold roughly a quarter. The sequencing input was CD8+ T cells from PBMCs. This clonotype originated in a human donor in good health. The chain uses TRBV25-1 and TRBJ2-7. The chain's CDR3 is CASSGWDSYEQYF.